What follows is one T cell receptor beta chain and its context. Its specificity is unknown. This sample is part of a study of T cell responses to AZD1222 COVID-19 vaccine. It was second doses at about 4 or about 12 weeks that were pooled. Findings of the study overall: CD4 TCRs covered the whole spike, strongest at regions 160-218 and 743-854. Mostly white British, mostly female donors; authors suggested clonal diversity may be underestimated.

V was pared by 10 bases and J by 6 bases, with 6 bases of the junction left unmatched. CDR1 is SNHLY and CDR2 is FYNNEI in the germline V gene. The CDR3 loop spans 14 amino acids. Sequencing used immunoSEQ multiplex PCR; TCRdb keeps in-frame clones, though not all of them. The sample carries over 85,000 clones, 85% to 95% recorded once. The chain carries TRBV2 and TRBJ2-2; 12 bases fit TRBD2. The sample in question was peripheral blood, obtained 28 days after the second AZD1222 dose. This sequence originates from an adult who received the AZD1222 COVID-19 vaccine. CDR3 region: CATSTSGRAGELFF. The CDR3 DNA reads TGTGCCACCTCGACTAGCGGGAGAGCCGGGGAGCTGTTTTTT. Full variable domain (rest looked up from reference TRBV2 and TRBJ2-2): EPEVTQTPSHQVTQMGQEVILRCVPISNHLYFYWYRQILGQKVEFLVSFYNNEISEKSEIFDDQFSVERPDGSNFTLKIRSTKLEDSAMYFCATSTSGRAGELFFGEGSRLTVL.